Following are 8 T cell receptor beta chains from one sample sequenced in a study of T cell changes during pregnancy in multiple sclerosis. Profiling relied on immunoSEQ multiplex PCR, and the TCRdb table lists in-frame clones only, not all of them. The data show about 92,000 clones, with under 95% seen just once and about 1.5% held by the top ten. Sequenced material: peripheral blood, taken in the first trimester of pregnancy. The source is a female donor with multiple sclerosis, enrolled in a pregnancy study.

The rearrangement links TRBV7-6 to TRBJ2-1; 11 nucleotides match TRBD1. J lost 4 bases, V lost 5 bases, and 4 bases had no gene match. Germline V CDR1 and CDR2: SGHVS, FNYEAQ. CDR3 length: 15 residues. CDR3 nucleotide sequence: TGTGCCAGCAGCCGGGACAGGGGGGCGTACAATGAGCAGTTCTTC. Translating it yields CASSRDRGAYNEQFF.

The chain is built from TRBV19 and TRBJ1-5, with 7 nucleotides matching TRBD1. Per germline, CDR1 LNHDA and CDR2 SQIVND (reference sequence). Unmatched junction bases numbered 7, after V lost 3 bases and J lost 5 bases. CDR3 size: 15 residues. Written as DNA, the CDR3 is TGTGCCAGTAGTATCCCCGACAGGGCTTATCAGCCCCAGCATTTT. It codes for CASSIPDRAYQPQHF.

J is TRBJ2-2 and V is TRBV2, with 8 bases matching TRBD2. This CDR3 region has 14 residues. The V segment lost 1 base and the J segment 7 bases; nucleotides outside the gene matches: 2. Per germline, CDR1 SNHLY and CDR2 FYNNEI. The CDR3: CASSEVRGVGELFF. CDR3 bases: TGTGCCAGCAGTGAAGTGCGGGGGGTCGGGGAGCTGTTTTTT.

This clone appeared once. The V and J genes are TRBV7-9 and TRBJ2-2; TRBD2 agrees at 8 bases. The length of the CDR3 is 14 residues. J lost 3 bases, V lost 6 bases, and 3 bases had no gene match. Per the germline V gene, CDR1 is SEHNR and CDR2 is FQNEAQ (reference sequence). In DNA form, the CDR3 reads TGTGCCAGCAGAGCGGGAGTCGACACCGGGGAGCTGTTTTTT. Encoded protein: CASRAGVDTGELFF.

The rearrangement links TRBV11-2 to TRBJ2-3, with TRBD2 matching 7 bases. Losses at the gene ends were 3 bases for V and 0 bases for J; bases not matched to a gene: 6. The CDR3 is 16 residues long. The germline V gene encodes CDR1 SGHAT and CDR2 FQNNGV. The CDR3 loop is CASSLVPGLSTDTQYF. For the CDR3, the DNA is TGTGCCAGCAGCTTGGTACCGGGACTAAGCACAGATACGCAGTATTTT.

The chain recombines TRBV7-7 with TRBJ2-5; 10 bases agree with TRBD2. From germline, CDR1 is SSHAT and CDR2 FNYEAQ (reference sequence). This CDR3 has 14 amino acids. With 5 bases clipped from V and 3 bases from J, the junction kept 3 bases outside the gene matches. Here the CDR3 reads CASSASGRKETQYF. CDR3 nucleotide sequence: TGTGCCAGCAGCGCTAGCGGGAGAAAAGAGACCCAGTACTTC.

This sequence joins TRBV11-2 and TRBJ2-2; D is unresolved. Deletions cut 1 base from V and 4 bases from J, with 4 bases between. The germline V gene encodes CDR1 SGHAT and CDR2 FQNNGV. The CDR3 runs 13 residues. The CDR3 coding sequence is TGTGCCAGCAGCTTAGGGCCCACCGGGGAGCTGTTTTTT. This translates into CASSLGPTGELFF.

The chain has TRBV29-1 and TRBJ2-1; 14 nucleotides line up with TRBD2. Per germline, CDR1 SQVTM and CDR2 ANQGSEA. The CDR3 is made up of 17 amino acids. V trimming: 1 base; J trimming: 12 bases; junction bases outside the gene matches: 14. The CDR3 region is CSVEGTTGTSGGSGQFF. The CDR3 nucleotides read TGCAGCGTTGAAGGTACGACTGGGACTAGCGGGGGCTCTGGGCAGTTCTTC.